This TCR beta chain was sequenced in a study of identical twins (dated by TCRdb to about 2016). Regarding the study in general: The study deep-sequenced TCR alpha and beta repertoires from monozygotic twins, unrelated adults of various ages and cord blood to test whether fetal clonotypes persist. Replicate twin experiments were performed at different times using different library preparation protocols to rule out contamination.

From its cysteine to its phenylalanine, the CDR3 spans 17 amino acids. The kept DNA is CDR3 alone, 51 bases in frame from the first base. Looking up the germline V gene yields CDR1 SGHRS and CDR2 YFSETQ. Trimming removed 4 bases from V and 5 bases from J, leaving 22 bases between the germline ends. Every donor was a healthy Caucasian. The twin cohort consisted of three pairs of female monozygotic twins, all aged about 18 to 29 years. Positive isolation kits from Invitrogen were used to isolate CD4+ and CD8+ T cell populations. Concerning this clonotype itself: Its antigen is currently not known. One base away there is no much larger clone; base qualities are not given.

On the study overall, not on this receptor specifically: Zero-insertion analyses could be partly confounded by invariant T cells such as MAIT and iNKT, though diverse VJ usage argued against such confounding for most clonotypes. Excess twin sharing in beta out-of-frame sequences was weaker because fewer shared sequences lowered the signal-to-noise ratio. Fewer insertions were carried by abundant cord blood beta clonotypes, a similar but weaker trend appeared in young adult naive repertoires, and no such trend appeared in memory repertoires. Compared with coincidental sharing between unrelated individuals, an excess of low generation-probability sequences was observed among out-of-frame TCR alpha sequences shared between twins. Out-of-frame TCR alpha sharing in monozygotic twins was systematically underestimated by recombination models, whereas sharing between unrelated individuals was in agreement with the recombination models. Because the same donors could not be followed over many years, the conclusions relied on cross-sectional statistical analysis.

Library preparation was by 5' RACE. TCRdb shows the sequencer as Illumina HiSeq 2000. A universal primer binding site was introduced by template switching, and a unique molecular identifier was present in the final cDNA, enabling accurate counting of TCR cDNA molecules. First-strand cDNA for TCR alpha and beta chains was synthesized from specific primers in the conserved constant-segment region. To control for contamination, each cDNA library was double barcoded with a SMART-Mk sample barcode plus Illumina barcodes. TruSeq adapter sequences, together with Illumina sample barcodes, were added in two successive PCR steps. The Illumina HiSeq platform was used with custom primers to sequence TCR alpha and beta cDNA libraries. The paper's data handling went like this. MiGEC processed the raw reads to extract unique molecular identifiers, while MiXCR was used to determine the CDR3 positions. For each individual, recombination models were inferred using an EM algorithm with the repgenHMM and IGoR tools. The analysis of shared clonotypes was done with the tcR package in R, with sharing normalized by the product of cloneset sizes. To study raw recombination without the effects of thymic and clonal selection, out-of-frame nonproductive sequences were analyzed. TCRdb took the public reads, trimmed them with fastp at Q25, ran MiXCR for clone calling and kept in-frame beta chains. Every distinct CDR3 protein forms one entry, paired with its most common genes and DNA. The V and J calls, along with clone size, are taken from TCRdb and not from the paper's own processing. This sample holds some 570,000 distinct CDR3 sequences; 20% to 25% were observed only once. The top ten clonotypes cover approximately 0.5% of the sample.

The sample was also reused in another study, on yellow fever vaccine responses in identical twins. The second study's paper adds: The T cell response to vaccination in identical twins was reported by the authors to appear partly convergent and partly personalized. Focusing on identical twins, the study followed the T cell clones that responded to the vaccine, and did so with precision.

The V and J genes are TRBV5-1 and TRBJ2-1; matching of 6 bases hints at TRBD2 as the D gene. The material sequenced was CD4+ T cells sorted from blood. This receptor was obtained from a woman aged 18-29 years in good health. The nucleotide sequence reads as follows: TGCGCCAGCAGCGCTGGGGGGACTTCGGCAGGCAACAATGAGCAGTTCTTC. This gives the protein CASSAGGTSAGNNEQFF.